This T cell receptor (beta chain) was sequenced for a study of cytomegalovirus exposure and HLA in healthy donors listed by TCRdb under 2017. For context, the study as a whole: An earlier analysis of under 600 of the donors reported roughly 270 Gb of sequence data and roughly 110 million unique TCR beta sequences from about 180 million T cells. To predict cytomegalovirus infection status, the study combined high-throughput TCR immunosequencing, statistical association of individual TCRs with disease status, and machine learning. All discovery cohort repertoires had been generated on a single sequencing platform. The number of donors typed differed by locus, with roughly 629-640 for A, B, C, DRB1 and DQB1, roughly 550 for DQA1, approximately 580 for DPA1, and approximately 470 for DPB1. An earlier analysis of approximately 640 of the donors applied high-throughput TCR beta sequencing to assess whether each TCR beta V gene segment acted as functional or pseudogenic. Across about 370 genotyped donors of the cohort, an average of about 240,000 unique TCR beta nucleotide sequences per donor were sequenced, and around 19% of those sequences were non-productive. Both class I and class II loci were covered by HLA typing, at four-digit resolution. In the later analysis, no new phenotypic data were used to find candidate immune exposures; instead, reliance was placed on TCR beta sequences and their occurrence across donors. The study was designed to test whether signatures of past pathogen exposure could be identified by cataloging public T cell receptors. A later analysis re-examined previously published TCR beta repertoires from more than 650 donors and added high-resolution HLA genotyping to investigate patterns of TCR occurrence. The genetic ancestry cluster associated with self-reported Caucasian donors included over 65% of the roughly 400 genotyped donors. Besides the first cohort of more than 650 subjects, a separate validation cohort made up of 120 or so different subjects was used. Alongside the repertoire data, information on donor age, sex, ethnicity and CMV serostatus was compiled. The T cell repertoires of under 700 subjects were profiled by immunosequencing and related to cytomegalovirus serostatus. Around 320 gigabases of sequencing data and approximately 85 million unique TCR sequences were included in an early release covering about 700 HLA-typed donors. A later genetic analysis took genome-wide SNP genotypes for about 55% of the roughly 670 donors and used that subset as a discovery cohort. A handful of DR-DQ haplotypes were handled as single units for association and clustering because linkage in the cohort was strong.

What the work shows at the level of the full study, not this receptor alone: In a later analysis, several top co-occurrence clusters were reported to appear linked to parvovirus B19, influenza, CMV and Epstein-Barr virus. V-gene and J-gene trimming of TCR beta chains was associated with a missense DCLRE1C variant in a later genetic analysis, and the association was replicated in an independent cohort. The cohort was sequenced for TCR beta chains only, and without alpha or paired-chain data the features that could be detected were limited. An earlier analysis of approximately 570 of the donors showed that most TCR beta V segments appeared in productive rearrangements either about 90% or about 30% of the time, which broadly matched IMGT annotations. Because counts were too low, fewer than 20 rarely observed V segments, including chromosome 9 orphons, were excluded from the earlier analysis of 587 of the donors. Compared with equally common non-associated chains, HLA-associated TCR beta chains in a later analysis were more clonally expanded and had lower generation probabilities. Sequencing depth was assumed to be roughly uniform across donors in the presence/absence analyses, though that assumption may not hold. A further reported finding was that TCR beta sequences accurately predicted the HLA-A and HLA-B alleles for most subjects in the first cohort. The authors suggested that the approach could potentially be extended to other disease states and immunological phenotypes. Most CMV-associated TCR beta chains appeared to be HLA-restricted in a later analysis, and the HLA associations seemed to be driven largely by CMV exposure. While some public TCRs were present in many individuals, most TCR sequences turned up only very rarely across donors. CMV serostatus was the only immune exposure information available for the cohort. A later analysis found that TCR association rates varied across HLA loci, with DRB1 alleles showing the most associated TCRs and HLA-C alleles the fewest. Correlated functional status among segregating V segments might reflect linkage disequilibrium, but an unknown experimental factor could not be ruled out. The sequencing pipeline was judged likely to have produced a cluster of highly shared sequence variants as a technical artifact. A few of the identified cytomegalovirus-associated TCR beta chains were confirmed in vitro to be specific for cytomegalovirus antigens. The 87-base-pair reads could not distinguish some IMGT-functional V segments, including TRBV6-2 and TRBV6-3, so those segments were excluded. In a later genetic analysis, fewer N-insertions in productive TCRs were reported among donors in an Asian-associated ancestry cluster than the approximately 670-donor mean. In both the original and validation cohorts, the classifier was reported to diagnose cytomegalovirus status with high specificity and sensitivity. HLA typing was unavailable for some donors at each locus, so association tests used only the typed subset. Specific HLA alleles were associated with 16,951 TCR beta sequences at a false discovery rate of 0.05 in a later analysis. When HLA alleles, especially DR and DQ, strongly co-occurred, attributing TCR associations to individual alleles was difficult. The study gave a list of about 160 TCR beta chains associated with cytomegalovirus.

Its CDR3 holds 16 amino acids, cysteine through phenylalanine. The retained sequence is limited to the CDR3, 48 bases, with the frame set at the first base. V loses 0 bases, J loses 4 bases, and the germline ends lie 14 bases apart. From the germline V gene, CDR1 is SGHRS and CDR2 is YFSETQ. The cohort was made up of 650 to 700 healthy bone marrow donors. At the time of sampling, all cohort members were nominally healthy, though unrecorded immune exposures were likely present. The donor was CMV seropositive and belonged to the group of more than 250 seropositive cohort members. Every donor gave a peripheral blood sample, and the peripheral blood mononuclear cells from that sample were used for TCR beta sequencing. The Qiagen DNeasy Blood Extraction Kit was used to extract genomic DNA from the blood cell samples. Library preparation was by the immunoSEQ multiplex PCR assay. The multiplex PCR relied on a mix of 60 forward primers for TCR Vbeta segments and 13 reverse primers for TCR Jbeta segments. The CDR3 region of rearranged TCR beta genes was amplified from genomic DNA by a multiplex PCR assay. On the Illumina HiSeq System, the amplified TCR beta libraries were sequenced as 87-base-pair reads. The source study handled its data this way. A later analysis counted tens of millions of unique TCR beta chains across the 690 or so repertoires, and 10 million to 11 million of these chains were shared by at least two donors. Raw reads were error-corrected and collapsed into unique sequences by a nearest-neighbor algorithm in which closely related sequences were merged to remove PCR and sequencing errors. Alignment of CDR3 sequences to IMGT reference sequences was used to assign V, D and J gene segments. For a sequence to be retained, at least a six-nucleotide match to both a V gene segment and a J gene segment was required. A rearrangement was called productive if the CDR3 had no stop codons and remained in frame with V and J, and every other rearrangement was called non-productive. Following IMGT convention, CDR3 was defined as the stretch from the second conserved V-encoded cysteine up to the conserved J-encoded phenylalanine. Sequences without an unambiguous match to a single V gene segment were excluded from the earlier analysis of several hundred of the donors. An earlier analysis of several hundred of the donors classified V segments as functional when productive rearrangements were above 56.7% and as segregating when the standard deviation between donors was above 5%. A statistical classification framework was built for diagnosing cytomegalovirus status from the catalog of TCR beta chain sequences. In a later analysis, V and J genes were assigned by comparing TCR nucleotide sequences against IMGT/GENE-DB human TR gene sequences. In a later analysis, CDR3 sequences and most-parsimonious VDJ recombination scenarios were assigned using the TCRdist pipeline. A later analysis defined each TCR beta chain by its CDR3 amino acid sequence plus V-gene family, and excluded reads lacking a unique V-gene family. A later analysis removed several hundred highly shared, low-generation-probability nucleotide sequences to deal with suspected cross-contamination and a sequencing artifact. In a later analysis, a clonal expansion index for each public chain was calculated from normalized within-repertoire ranks of inferred template counts. In a later analysis, generation probabilities were computed using a VDJ recombination model fitted to out-of-frame rearrangements, and the results were checked against IGoR. A later analysis scored TCR-TCR, TCR-HLA and TCR-CMV co-occurrence with hypergeometric tests, applying a repertoire-size bias correction to TCR pairs. To estimate false discovery rates, a later analysis permuted the HLA or CMV assignments 20 times. A later analysis grouped co-occurring TCRs with DBSCAN, adding TCRdist sequence similarity when clustering within HLA-allele-positive subsets. Repertoires with fewer than 30,000 or more than 120,000 public chains were left out of co-occurrence clustering, as were five repertoires with anomalous nucleotide sharing. Entries here come from immuneACCESS through TCRdb and include only in-frame sequences with V and J called. Some clones fail to appear in such tables; in the studies checked, an unresolved V gene covers under half of the shortfall, and the cause of the remainder is unknown. That table furnishes V, J and clone size, whereas the DNA furnished D and trimming. The sample table contains approximately 110,000 clones; only one count was recorded for 60% to 70% of them. Approximately 3.8% of the sample goes to the ten largest clones.

Concerning this clone: Its specific antigen is unknown. No much larger clone is present one base from it, and per-base qualities are unavailable.

The TCR sequence derives from a man younger than 45 in good health and CMV-seropositive. Sequencing was performed on PBMCs. The chain was built from TRBV5-1 and TRBJ1-5; TRBD1 might be the D gene, on 5 matching bases. CDR3 sequence: CASSLGGTAGNQPQHF. The sequence in DNA is TGCGCCAGCAGCTTGGGAGGGACGGCGGGAAATCAGCCCCAGCATTTT. Outside the CDR3, residues come from the reference TRBV5-1 and TRBJ1-5 proteins, so the full variable domain is: KAGVTQTPRYLIKTRGQQVTLSCSPISGHRSVSWYQQTPGQGLQFLFEYFSETQRNKGNFPGRFSGRQFSNSRSEMNVSTLELGDSALYLCASSLGGTAGNQPQHFGDGTRLSIL.